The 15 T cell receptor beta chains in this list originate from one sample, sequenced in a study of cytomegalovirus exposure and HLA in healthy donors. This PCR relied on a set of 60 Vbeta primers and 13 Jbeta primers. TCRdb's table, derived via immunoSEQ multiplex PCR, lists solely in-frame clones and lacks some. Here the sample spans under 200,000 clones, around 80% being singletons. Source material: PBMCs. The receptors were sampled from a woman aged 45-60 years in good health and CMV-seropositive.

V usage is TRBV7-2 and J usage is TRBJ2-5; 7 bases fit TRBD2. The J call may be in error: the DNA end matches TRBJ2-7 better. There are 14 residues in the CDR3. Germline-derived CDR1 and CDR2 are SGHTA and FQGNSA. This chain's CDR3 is CASSFVASGDEQYF. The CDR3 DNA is TGTGCCAGCAGCTTCGTGGCTAGCGGCGACGAGCAGTACTTC.

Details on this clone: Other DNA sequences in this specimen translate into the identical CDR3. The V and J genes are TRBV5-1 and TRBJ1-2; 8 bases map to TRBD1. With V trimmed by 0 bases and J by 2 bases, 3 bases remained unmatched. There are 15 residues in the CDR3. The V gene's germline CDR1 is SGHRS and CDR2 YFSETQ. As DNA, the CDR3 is TGCGCCAGCAGCTTGGCAGGGGGCTTGAACTATGGCTACACCTTC. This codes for CASSLAGGLNYGYTF.

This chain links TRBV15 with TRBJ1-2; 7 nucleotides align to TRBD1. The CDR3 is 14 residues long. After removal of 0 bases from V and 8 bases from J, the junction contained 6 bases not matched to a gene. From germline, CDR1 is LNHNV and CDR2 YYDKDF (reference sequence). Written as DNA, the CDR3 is TGTGCCACCAGCAGAGATCTCTCAGGGGGAGGCTACACCTTC. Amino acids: CATSRDLSGGGYTF.

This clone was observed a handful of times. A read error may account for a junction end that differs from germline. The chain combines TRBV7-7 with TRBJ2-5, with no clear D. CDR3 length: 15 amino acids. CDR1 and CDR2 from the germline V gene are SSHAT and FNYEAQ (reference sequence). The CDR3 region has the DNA TGTGCTAGCAGCTTAGGTGGTAGCCTGCCAGAGACCCAGTACTTC. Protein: CASSLGGSLPETQYF.

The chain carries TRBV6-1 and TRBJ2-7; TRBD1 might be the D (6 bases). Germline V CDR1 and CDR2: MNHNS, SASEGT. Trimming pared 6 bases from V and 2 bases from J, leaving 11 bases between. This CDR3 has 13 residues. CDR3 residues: CASSDRSTYEQYF. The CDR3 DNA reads TGTGCCAGCAGCGACAGGAGTACCTACGAGCAGTACTTC.

CDR3 DNA: TGTGCCAGCAGCCAAGATTATCACGAGCAGTACTTC. Translation gives CASSQDYHEQYF. The chain is built from TRBV4-2 and TRBJ2-7; D uncertain. The CDR3 spans 12 residues. Germline loops: CDR1 LGHNA, CDR2 YNFKEQ. V was pared by 0 bases and J by 5 bases, with 5 bases between.

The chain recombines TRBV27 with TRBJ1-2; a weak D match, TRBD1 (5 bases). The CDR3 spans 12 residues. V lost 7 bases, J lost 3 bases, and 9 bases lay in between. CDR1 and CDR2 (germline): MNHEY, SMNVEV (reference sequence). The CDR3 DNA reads TGTGCCAGCAAGGGGAGGGACTATGGCTACACCTTC. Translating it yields CASKGRDYGYTF.

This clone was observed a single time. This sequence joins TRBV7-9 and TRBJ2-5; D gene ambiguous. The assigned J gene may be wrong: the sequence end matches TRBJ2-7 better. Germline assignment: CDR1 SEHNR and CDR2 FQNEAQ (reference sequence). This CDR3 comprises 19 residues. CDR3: CASSLGWRLRNQSSYEQYF. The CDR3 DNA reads TGTGCCAGCAGCTTAGGATGGAGACTCCGAAACCAGAGCTCCTACGAGCAGTACTTC.

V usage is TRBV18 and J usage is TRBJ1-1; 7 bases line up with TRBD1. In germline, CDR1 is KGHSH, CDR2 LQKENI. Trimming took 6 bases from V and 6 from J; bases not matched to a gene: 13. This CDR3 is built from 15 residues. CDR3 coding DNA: TGTGCCAGCTCGACGAGACAGGGAAGCACTTCTGAAGCTTTCTTT. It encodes CASSTRQGSTSEAFF.

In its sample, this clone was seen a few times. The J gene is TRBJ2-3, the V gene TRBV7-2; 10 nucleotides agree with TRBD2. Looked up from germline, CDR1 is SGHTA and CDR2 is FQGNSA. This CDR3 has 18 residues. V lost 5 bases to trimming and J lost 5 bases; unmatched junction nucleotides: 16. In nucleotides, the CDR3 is TGTGCCAGCAGCCCCGAACTAGCGGGACTGGTCCTTGTAGATACGCAGTATTTT. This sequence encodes CASSPELAGLVLVDTQYF.

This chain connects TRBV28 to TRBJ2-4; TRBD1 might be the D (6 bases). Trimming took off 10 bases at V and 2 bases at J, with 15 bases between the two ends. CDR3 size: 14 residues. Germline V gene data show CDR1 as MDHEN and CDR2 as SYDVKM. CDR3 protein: CATLDSFTKNIQYF. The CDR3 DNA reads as TGTGCCACATTGGACAGTTTCACCAAAAACATTCAGTACTTC.

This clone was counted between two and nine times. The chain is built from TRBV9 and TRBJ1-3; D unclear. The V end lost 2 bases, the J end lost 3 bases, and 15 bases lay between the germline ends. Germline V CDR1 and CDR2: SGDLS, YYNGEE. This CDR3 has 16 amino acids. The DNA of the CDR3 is TGTGCCAGCAGCGTTTCCCCTTTGGCCTTTGGAAACACCATATATTTT. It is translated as CASSVSPLAFGNTIYF.

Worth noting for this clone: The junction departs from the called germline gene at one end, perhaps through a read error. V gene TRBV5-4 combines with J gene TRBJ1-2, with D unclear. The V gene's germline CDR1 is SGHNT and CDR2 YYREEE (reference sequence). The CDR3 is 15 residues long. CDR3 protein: CASSSSRGENYGYTF. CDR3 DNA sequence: TGTGCCAGTAGCTCGTCACGGGGAGAGAACTATGGCTACACCTTC.

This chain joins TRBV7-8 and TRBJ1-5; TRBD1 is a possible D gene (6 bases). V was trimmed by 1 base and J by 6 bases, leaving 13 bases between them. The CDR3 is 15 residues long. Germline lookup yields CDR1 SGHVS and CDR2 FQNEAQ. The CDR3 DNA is TGTGCCAGCAGCTTAGGCCCAGGGGTGGGTCAGCCCCAGCATTTT. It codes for CASSLGPGVGQPQHF.

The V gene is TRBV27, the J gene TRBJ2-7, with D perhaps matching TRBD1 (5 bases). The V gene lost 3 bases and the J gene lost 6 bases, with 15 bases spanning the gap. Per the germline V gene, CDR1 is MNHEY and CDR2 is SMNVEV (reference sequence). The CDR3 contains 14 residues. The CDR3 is CASSFREEALEQYF. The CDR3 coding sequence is TGTGCCAGCAGTTTCAGGGAAGAAGCCCTCGAGCAGTACTTC.